This entry features one T cell receptor (beta chain) sequence. The clone's antigen remains unknown. Base qualities are not at hand, and no much larger clone is one base apart. TCRbeta CDR3 regions were amplified from genomic DNA using the immunoSEQ Assay, a bias-controlled multiplex PCR. Under the source paper's analysis protocol: The number of nucleated cells in each sample was estimated by amplification of reference gene primers within the assay. To quantify the absolute abundance of each unique TCRbeta CDR3 rearrangement, sequence reads were collapsed and filtered. Productive Simpson clonality was computed per sample as the square root of Simpson's diversity index over productive rearrangements. The source is immuneACCESS, and TCRdb retained only in-frame sequences with V and J called. Part of the clones is not carried over; for the studies checked, unresolved V genes explain less than half of this, and the remainder is unexplained. The D gene and trimming were derived from the DNA, and the V and J assignments and clone size from that table. The table for this sample lists 350,000 to 450,000 clones; more than 80% of them were counted only once. The biggest ten clones account for 0.9% to 1.2% of the sample.

The germline V gene supplies CDR1 MNHEY and CDR2 SVGAGI. Including cysteine and phenylalanine, the CDR3 has 15 amino acids. Just CDR3 DNA is preserved here, 45 bases in frame from base 1. Germline trimming amounts to 4 bases on V and 5 bases on J, with 5 as the count of junction bases outside the gene matches. This specimen comes from a study of blood T cell repertoires in COVID-19 (dated by TCRdb to the early 2020s). Broadly, across the study: Collaborator samples came from the United States, Italy and Spain and covered acute and convalescent phases of COVID-19. The prospective study material was composed of cDNA or gDNA derived from T cells, B-cell-depleted T cells, or PBMCs. Deeply sampled blood TCRbeta repertoires from subjects exposed to, actively infected with, or recovered from COVID-19 were included in the dataset. The repertoires were released in a freely available public database meant as a resource for research on the immune response to SARS-CoV-2. The samples were drawn from the first 160 participants of the ongoing ImmuneRACE study and from some 1,300 subjects provided by 6 global collaborators. Sample metadata almost always included a de-identified subject ID, COVID-19 status, age in years and sex. Where available, HLA class I and class II types were taken from metadata supplied by the sample provider and were not determined by assay-based typing. The research as a whole found: The amount of clinical and demographic metadata varied by source and participant and was provided uncurated.

In the prospective study, participants were about 18 to 95 years old, resided in about two dozen geographic areas of the United States, and were enrolled through a virtual design. In the prospective study, participants were assigned to cohorts based on the clinical history participants reported in a screening survey and a study questionnaire. Recovered participants in ImmuneRACE Cohort 3 were defined as having two consecutive negative NP/OP PCR tests, clearance from a healthcare professional, or resolution of symptoms. Each participant in the prospective study had whole blood, serum and a nasopharyngeal or oropharyngeal swab collected by mobile phlebotomists. Over an approximately 2-month period, participants in the prospective study had the option of providing additional blood draws and questionnaires. Prospective study blood samples were shipped either frozen or at room temperature before DNA extraction.

The sequence was collected from a man under 40 who had recovered from COVID-19. The sequence links TRBV6-5 to TRBJ1-5; TRBD1 lines up with 10 middle nucleotides. Sequencing was done on a sample of PBMCs or T cells enriched from blood (not recorded which). The CDR3 corresponds to CASSLRGTGDQPQHF. DNA sequence: TGTGCCAGCAGTTTACGTGGGACAGGGGATCAGCCCCAGCATTTT.